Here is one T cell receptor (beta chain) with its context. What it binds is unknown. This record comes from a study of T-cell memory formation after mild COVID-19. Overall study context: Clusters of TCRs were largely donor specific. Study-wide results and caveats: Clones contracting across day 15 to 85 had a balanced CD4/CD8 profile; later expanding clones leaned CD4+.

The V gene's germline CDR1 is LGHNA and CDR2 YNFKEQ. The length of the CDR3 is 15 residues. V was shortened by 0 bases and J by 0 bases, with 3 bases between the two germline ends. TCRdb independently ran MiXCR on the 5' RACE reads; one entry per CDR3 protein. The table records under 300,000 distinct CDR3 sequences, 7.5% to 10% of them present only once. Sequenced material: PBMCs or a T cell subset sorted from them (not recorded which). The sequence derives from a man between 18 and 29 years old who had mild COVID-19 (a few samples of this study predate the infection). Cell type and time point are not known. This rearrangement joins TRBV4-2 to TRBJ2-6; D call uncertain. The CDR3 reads CASSQDLSGANVLTF. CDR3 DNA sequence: TGTGCCAGCAGCCAAGATCTCTCTGGGGCCAACGTCCTGACTTTC.